One and the same sample provided the 25 T cell receptor beta chains below, sequenced in a study of spatial heterogeneity in lung cancer. Study observations and caveats: Expanded alpha and beta TCR counts within tumors tracked tumor mutation counts.

MiXCR, applied by TCRdb to the 5' RACE reads, yields one record per CDR3 protein. Seen here are roughly 4,200 distinct CDR3 sequences, 6% to 7% observed once, and the top ten hold over 15%. Specified time point: sample taken at primary tumor resection. No antigen has been assigned to these receptors. The sample here was lung tumor tissue, taken at surgery. These receptors were taken from a male donor with early-stage non-small cell lung cancer.

Within the sample, this clonotype is medium-sized (0.01 to 0.1%). The chain has TRBV20-1 and TRBJ1-5; D may be TRBD1 (6 bases). The CDR3 is 16 residues long. Germline V lookup: CDR1 DFQATT, CDR2 SNEGSKA (reference sequence). The V end was cut by 0 bases, the J end by 7 bases, with 19 bases between. CDR3 sequence (DNA): TGCAGTGCTAGAGATCGGTCTCGGGGGCGAAGCCAGCCCCAGCATTTT. Translated: CSARDRSRGRSQPQHF.

This clonotype is labeled medium-sized. The rearrangement links TRBV29-1 to TRBJ1-2, with unresolved D. The V gene lost 0 bases and the J gene lost 4 bases, with 18 bases spanning the gap. Germline CDR1 and CDR2: SQVTM and ANQGSEA. The CDR3 totals 16 residues. The CDR3 is CSVEDRRDGPGYGYTF. The CDR3, as DNA: TGCAGCGTTGAAGATCGGAGAGACGGCCCAGGCTATGGCTACACCTTC. The variable domain in full, with the rest retrieved from reference TRBV29-1 and TRBJ1-2, is SAVISQKPSRDICQRGTSLTIQCQVDSQVTMMFWYRQQPGQSLTLIATANQGSEATYESGFVIDKFPISRPNLTFSTLTVSNMSPEDSSIYLCSVEDRRDGPGYGYTFGSGTRLTVV.

Judged by abundance, this clonotype is medium-sized. The V and J genes are TRBV28 and TRBJ2-2; D is undetermined. The CDR3 runs 11 residues. The V end was cut by 6 bases, the J end by 4 bases, with 3 bases between. Looked up from germline, CDR1 is MDHEN and CDR2 is SYDVKM. The DNA for the CDR3 is TGTGCCAGCAGGGTCACCGGGGAGCTGTTTTTT. It encodes CASRVTGELFF.

As to this clonotype: The conserved final phenylalanine or tryptophan is absent from the CDR3, which likely points to a read error. The chain couples TRBV23-1 to TRBJ2-4; D is unclear. TRBV23-1 is recorded as an ORF, its role being uncertain. The CDR3 contains 14 residues. The V end lost 1 base, the J end lost 7 bases, and 11 bases lay between the germline ends. The CDR3 sequence is CASSQLRESNIQYS. The DNA for the CDR3 is TGCGCCAGCAGTCAATTAAGGGAATCGAACATTCAGTACTCC.

This clonotype was seen at least ten times. The chain recombines TRBV20-1 with TRBJ2-7; 8 bases align to TRBD2. This CDR3 has 12 residues. V was clipped by 8 bases and J by 2 bases; unmatched bases: 5. Germline CDR1 is DFQATT and CDR2 is SNEGSKA (reference sequence). CDR3 in amino acids: CSTLAGTYEQYF. As DNA, the CDR3 is TGCAGTACCTTAGCGGGGACCTACGAGCAGTACTTC.

This clonotype is classed as medium-sized. The rearrangement uses TRBV7-2 and TRBJ2-7, with TRBD1 identical over 9 bases. The CDR3 runs 16 residues. Germline CDR1 reads SGHTA; CDR2 reads FQGNSA. J was trimmed by 6 bases and V by 1 base; bases with no gene match: 10. The CDR3 loop reads CASSLGIGTGTSEQYF. The DNA for the CDR3 is TGTGCCAGCAGCTTAGGAATTGGGACAGGGACATCCGAGCAGTACTTC.

This clonotype showed up many times. V and J are TRBV11-2 and TRBJ2-6; possibly TRBD1 for D (6 bases). V was trimmed by 0 bases and J by 0 bases, leaving 6 bases between them. The CDR3 spans 16 residues. The germline gives CDR1 SGHAT, CDR2 FQNNGV. CDR3 sequence (DNA): TGTGCCAGCAGCTTAGAAGGGGGCTCTGGGGCCAACGTCCTGACTTTC. Protein sequence: CASSLEGGSGANVLTF.

In this sample, this clonotype is medium-sized. V is TRBV5-5 and J is TRBJ2-6, with 8 nucleotides matching TRBD2. From germline, CDR1 is SGHKS and CDR2 YYEKEE (reference sequence). This CDR3 comprises 17 residues. V was pared by 3 bases and J by 2 bases, with 7 bases of the junction left unmatched. The CDR3 sequence: CASSSLSGGTGANVLTF. The CDR3, as DNA: TGTGCCAGCAGCTCCCTGTCGGGGGGGACTGGGGCCAACGTCCTGACTTTC.

This clonotype has ten or more counts. This chain uses TRBV29-1 with TRBJ1-1; the D gene is possibly TRBD1 (5 bases). Per germline, CDR1 SQVTM and CDR2 ANQGSEA. The CDR3 contains 13 residues. Trimming removed 4 bases from V and 0 bases from J, with 9 bases in between. The DNA of the CDR3 is TGCAGCGTTGGCGGGGGGATGAACACTGAAGCTTTCTTT. Its protein is CSVGGGMNTEAFF. The whole variable domain, filled in from reference TRBV29-1 and TRBJ1-1, reads SAVISQKPSRDICQRGTSLTIQCQVDSQVTMMFWYRQQPGQSLTLIATANQGSEATYESGFVIDKFPISRPNLTFSTLTVSNMSPEDSSIYLCSVGGGMNTEAFFGQGTRLTVV.

Within the sample, this clonotype is medium-sized (0.01 to 0.1%). This chain joins TRBV13 and TRBJ2-4, with 7 bases aligning to TRBD2. The ends lost 1 base at V and 5 bases at J; junction bases unmatched: 8. This CDR3 is 16 amino acids long. Germline lookup yields CDR1 PRHDT and CDR2 FYEKMQ (reference sequence). The CDR3 DNA sequence: TGTGCCAGCAGCTTAGATGGGGGAGGGCTCCAAAACATTCAGTACTTC. Translating gives CASSLDGGGLQNIQYF.

This clonotype is categorized as medium-sized. The V gene is TRBV6-2 or TRBV6-3, the J gene TRBJ2-7, with 7 positions matching TRBD1. The CDR3 length is 14 residues. The ends lost 9 bases at V and 1 base at J; junction bases unmatched: 9. The germline V gene encodes CDR1 MNHEY and CDR2 SVGEGT. Written as DNA, the CDR3 is TGTGCCAGTGTCACCCCGGGACAGTCCTACGAGCAGTACTTC. Translating it yields CASVTPGQSYEQYF.

By share, this clonotype counts as medium-sized. V and J are TRBV19 and TRBJ2-3; the match to TRBD2 covers 9 bases. The ends lost 6 bases at V and 7 bases at J; junction bases unmatched: 11. Per the germline V gene, CDR1 is LNHDA and CDR2 is SQIVND (reference sequence). The CDR3 runs 15 residues. The CDR3 DNA sequence: TGTGCCAGTAGCATGCTAGCGGGGTCGAGGAATACGCAGTATTTT. It specifies CASSMLAGSRNTQYF.

In its sample, this clonotype ranks as medium-sized (0.01 to 0.1%). A read error may produce the germline difference seen at one junction end. This chain connects TRBV7-2 to TRBJ2-1; D remains unclear. In germline, CDR1 is SGHTA, CDR2 FQGNSA. CDR3 length equals 14 residues. The DNA for the CDR3 is TGTGCCAGCAGCTTAGCACCCTCCGACAATGAGCAGTTCTTC. Encoded protein: CASSLAPSDNEQFF.

This clonotype is classed as medium-sized (0.01 to 0.1%). The chain joins TRBV6-1 to TRBJ2-1; 10 bases match TRBD2. Germline V gives CDR1 MNHNS, CDR2 SASEGT. Germline trimming cut 1 base from V and 6 bases from J; bases unmatched to any gene: 3. The CDR3 loop spans 15 amino acids. This CDR3 is CASSEEAGGPNEQFF. The DNA of the CDR3 is TGTGCCAGCAGTGAAGAAGCGGGAGGGCCCAATGAGCAGTTCTTC.

This clonotype was seen repeatedly, ten times or more. This chain connects TRBV7-9 to TRBJ2-1; 11 bases fit TRBD2. The CDR3 is made up of 17 amino acids. The J segment lost 0 bases and the V segment lost 5 bases, leaving 6 bases of the junction unmatched. Germline values: CDR1 SEHNR, CDR2 FQNEAQ (reference sequence). DNA of the CDR3: TGTGCCAGCAGCCGGGGACTAGCGGCCCGCTCCTACAATGAGCAGTTCTTC. Residues: CASSRGLAARSYNEQFF.

By share of the sample, this clonotype is medium-sized. The rearrangement joins TRBV3-1 to TRBJ2-1, with TRBD2 matching over 8 bases. The V gene's germline CDR1 is LGHDT and CDR2 YNNKEL (reference sequence). This CDR3 is 16 amino acids long. J lost 5 bases, V lost 3 bases, and 9 bases had no gene match. The CDR3 here is CASSHFPGLVNNEQFF. The CDR3 region has the DNA TGTGCCAGCAGCCATTTCCCGGGACTAGTAAACAATGAGCAGTTCTTC.

On this clonotype: A junction boundary mismatches the germline segment, possibly from a read error. The rearrangement uses TRBV4-3 and TRBJ2-2; the D call may be TRBD1 or TRBD2 (5 bases each). CDR1 and CDR2 (germline): LGHNA, YSLEER. The CDR3 totals 15 residues. CDR3 nucleotide sequence: TGCGCCAGCAGCCAAGGGGGCCTGAAGGACCGGGGAGCTGTTTTT. Residues: CASSQGGLKDRGAVF.

This clonotype was found many times. The chain links TRBV12-3 or TRBV12-4 to TRBJ1-2; TRBD1 is a possible D gene (5 bases). This CDR3 region has 15 residues. V shed 5 bases and J shed 5 bases, with 18 bases lying between them. CDR3 sequence (DNA): TGTGCCAGCAGTCCCAAGGCAGGGATGGGTTATGGCTACACCTTC. This codes for CASSPKAGMGYGYTF.

By frequency in the sample, this clonotype is medium-sized (0.01 to 0.1%). The chain is built from TRBV7-9 and TRBJ2-3; 10 bases align to TRBD2. The CDR3 runs to 16 residues. The V and J ends lost 7 bases and 2 bases, in that order; junction bases with no gene match: 9. CDR1 SEHNR and CDR2 FQNEAQ come from the germline V gene (reference sequence). CDR3 loop: CASTVGLAEITDTQYF. CDR3 DNA sequence: TGTGCCAGCACGGTTGGACTAGCGGAAATCACAGATACGCAGTATTTT. The full variable domain, its missing parts supplied by reference TRBV7-9 and TRBJ2-3, is DTGVSQNPRHKITKRGQNVTFRCDPISEHNRLYWYRQTLGQGPEFLTYFQNEAQLEKSRLLSDRFSAERPKGSFSTLEIQRTEQGDSAMYLCASTVGLAEITDTQYFGPGTRLTVL.

In its sample, this clonotype ranks as medium-sized. This sequence joins TRBV28 and TRBJ2-5, with D possibly matching TRBD1 (6 bases). V was trimmed by 3 bases and J by 2 bases, leaving 10 bases between them. Looked up from germline, CDR1 is MDHEN and CDR2 is SYDVKM. This CDR3 contains 14 residues. The CDR3 bases are TGTGCCAGCAGTTTCCAGGGGCCTCAAGAGACCCAGTACTTC. Translating gives CASSFQGPQETQYF.

In this sample, this clonotype is medium-sized. The rearrangement links TRBV6-5 to TRBJ1-4, with D tentatively TRBD1 (5 bases). Germline CDR1 reads MNHEY; CDR2 reads SVGAGI. Trimming removed 6 bases at V and 4 bases at J, with 9 bases between. This CDR3 region has 13 residues. The CDR3 here is CASSPDNNEKLFF. CDR3 in DNA: TGTGCCAGCAGCCCGGACAATAATGAAAAACTGTTTTTT.

In this sample, this clonotype is medium-sized. This chain links TRBV9 with TRBJ2-2; D might be TRBD1 (7 bases). The CDR3 has 15 amino acids. Looked up from germline, CDR1 is SGDLS and CDR2 is YYNGEE. V lost 4 bases to trimming and J lost 5 bases, with 15 bases between them. CDR3 nucleotides: TGTGCCAGCAGCCAGGGGGACTTTTTAACCGGGGAGCTGTTTTTT. It encodes CASSQGDFLTGELFF.

This clonotype was seen more than once but under ten times. V and J are TRBV19 and TRBJ1-5; TRBD1 might be the D (6 bases). V was shortened by 8 bases and J by 3 bases, with 20 bases between the two germline ends. The CDR3 is made up of 16 amino acids. CDR1 LNHDA and CDR2 SQIVND come from the germline V gene (reference sequence). The CDR3 DNA sequence: TGTGCCAGTCGTCCGGGGGGGGGCGTTTACAATCAGCCCCAGCATTTT. As protein: CASRPGGGVYNQPQHF.

This clonotype is deemed medium-sized (0.01 to 0.1%). The chain is built from TRBV14 and TRBJ2-1; 9 bases are a match to TRBD1. The V gene end was trimmed by 1 base and the J gene end by 10 bases; junction bases not matched to a gene: 5. Germline lookup yields CDR1 SGHDN and CDR2 FVKESK. CDR3 length: 14 amino acids. The CDR3 nucleotides are TGTGCCAGCAGCCAAGTAACAGGGGGCGCAGAGCAGTTCTTC. This translates into CASSQVTGGAEQFF.

This clonotype is medium-sized by share. The J gene is TRBJ1-4, the V gene TRBV12-3 or TRBV12-4; perhaps TRBD1 as D (5 bases). Trimming took off 3 bases at V and 10 bases at J, with 9 bases between the two ends. This CDR3 has 12 amino acids. CDR3 amino acids: CASSFGGGKLFF. The CDR3 DNA sequence: TGTGCCAGCAGTTTTGGGGGGGGAAAACTGTTTTTT.